This TCR beta chain was identified during a study of PD-1 blockade in classical Hodgkin lymphoma. Produced via immunoSEQ multiplex PCR; TCRdb's table is partial and in-frame only. The sample holds about 97,000 clones, approximately 80% seen once. Following autologous stem cell transplantation, relapse occurred in every patient, and exposure to brentuximab vedotin varied. The origin of this receptor is a human donor with classical Hodgkin lymphoma. The sequences come from peripheral blood mononuclear cells (PBMCs), collected at baseline.

The CDR3 sequence is CASSLGPTYEQYF. CDR3 bases: TGTGCCAGCAGCTTGGGACCCACCTACGAGCAGTACTTC. This chain uses TRBV5-4 with TRBJ2-7; D gene uncertain. The CDR3 is 13 residues long. Germline CDR1 reads SGHNT; CDR2 reads YYREEE (reference sequence). V was cut by 0 bases and J by 2 bases, with 6 bases left in between.